These 28 T cell receptor beta chains came from one sample sequenced in a study of PD-1 blockade in classical Hodgkin lymphoma. Brentuximab vedotin exposure varied among the patients, all of whom had relapsed after autologous stem cell transplantation. Libraries were prepared by immunoSEQ multiplex PCR; TCRdb keeps only in-frame clonotypes and omits some of them. The table has about 61,000 clones, approximately 90% seen once. Sequences were derived from peripheral blood mononuclear cells (PBMCs), sampled at baseline. These receptor sequences come from a human donor with classical Hodgkin lymphoma.

This chain joins TRBV2 and TRBJ2-5, with D unresolved. Between the trimmed V and J ends, which lost 6 bases and 1 base, there was a span of 9 bases. The CDR3 totals 13 residues. Germline V gene sequence: CDR1 SNHLY, CDR2 FYNNEI. CDR3 protein: CASRWTAQETQYF. In DNA, the CDR3 is TGTGCCAGCAGGTGGACGGCCCAAGAGACCCAGTACTTC.

V and J are TRBV6-5 and TRBJ2-4, with D possibly TRBD2 on 5 matching bases. Germline CDR1 and CDR2: MNHEY and SVGAGI. The V end lost 1 base, the J end lost 0 bases, and 7 bases lay between the germline ends. The CDR3 has 15 residues. CDR3 DNA: TGTGCCAGCAGTTACTTCGGAGGAGCCAAAAACATTCAGTACTTC. It specifies CASSYFGGAKNIQYF.

The genes are TRBV6-5 and TRBJ2-7; no reliable D call. Trimming cost V 8 bases and J 6 bases, with 11 bases left between them. The V gene's germline CDR1 is MNHEY and CDR2 SVGAGI. The CDR3 extends over 11 amino acids. The CDR3 protein is CASLPPPEQYF. Written as DNA, the CDR3 is TGTGCCAGCCTGCCCCCTCCCGAGCAGTACTTC.

This clone has only one observation. The chain carries TRBV7-8 and TRBJ2-4; D unclear. Germline V lookup: CDR1 SGHVS, CDR2 FQNEAQ. V was cut by 1 base and J by 0 bases, with 7 bases left in between. This CDR3 has 15 amino acids. The CDR3 spells CASSLGAIAKNIQYF. DNA of the CDR3: TGTGCCAGCAGCTTAGGAGCTATAGCCAAAAACATTCAGTACTTC.

The rearrangement links TRBV19 to TRBJ2-3; possibly TRBD1 for D (5 bases). This CDR3 has 16 amino acids. Germline V gives CDR1 LNHDA, CDR2 SQIVND (reference sequence). Deletions cut 1 base from V and 1 base from J, with 12 bases between. The CDR3 protein is CASSIGTGGGTDTQYF. CDR3 in DNA: TGTGCCAGTAGTATAGGAACAGGCGGTGGCACAGATACGCAGTATTTT.

This clone appeared a few times. The rearrangement uses TRBV6-5 and TRBJ1-6, with D maybe TRBD1 (6 bases). The V gene's germline CDR1 is MNHEY and CDR2 SVGAGI. The CDR3 runs to 15 residues. Trimming stripped 9 bases from V and 5 bases from J, with 17 bases between. CDR3 in DNA: TGTGCCAGGTCGTACAGGGCGCTCGATAATTCACCCCTCCACTTT. Protein product: CARSYRALDNSPLHF.

This sequence joins TRBV7-8 and TRBJ1-3; D gene unclear. V gave up 1 base and J gave up 4 bases, with 5 bases separating them. Germline CDR1 is SGHVS and CDR2 is FQNEAQ. The CDR3 has 13 residues. The CDR3 coding sequence is TGTGCCAGCAGCTTAGAGTGGGGAAACACCATATATTTT. The encoded protein is CASSLEWGNTIYF.

The chain joins TRBV7-9 to TRBJ2-2; 9 bases align to TRBD1. The germline V gene has CDR1 SEHNR and CDR2 FQNEAQ (reference sequence). J lost 4 bases, V lost 5 bases, and 8 bases had no gene match. There are 16 residues in the CDR3. CDR3 region: CASSPGTGKLTGELFF. As DNA, the CDR3 is TGTGCCAGCAGCCCCGGGACAGGGAAACTCACCGGGGAGCTGTTTTTT.

The chain employs TRBV2 and TRBJ2-3, with D maybe TRBD2 (5 bases). V was shortened by 3 bases and J by 8 bases, with 15 bases between the two germline ends. CDR1 SNHLY and CDR2 FYNNEI come from the germline V gene. The length of the CDR3 is 14 residues. CDR3 amino acids: CASSEYPRGGTQYF. DNA of the CDR3: TGTGCCAGCAGTGAGTACCCCCGGGGTGGTACGCAGTATTTT. The variable domain in full, with the rest retrieved from reference TRBV2 and TRBJ2-3, is EPEVTQTPSHQVTQMGQEVILRCVPISNHLYFYWYRQILGQKVEFLVSFYNNEISEKSEIFDDQFSVERPDGSNFTLKIRSTKLEDSAMYFCASSEYPRGGTQYFGPGTRLTVL.

The gene calls are TRBV27 and TRBJ2-5; a weak D match, TRBD2 (5 bases). Per the germline V gene, CDR1 is MNHEY and CDR2 is SMNVEV (reference sequence). The CDR3 has 13 amino acids. V shed 4 bases and J shed 4 bases, with 10 bases lying between them. CDR3 coding DNA: TGTGCCAGCAGTTCCCTAGGAGGAGAGACCCAGTACTTC. Translation: CASSSLGGETQYF.

In nucleotides, the CDR3 is TGTGCCAGCACCCTCAGGGAGGCTGAGCAGTTCTTC. Protein: CASTLREAEQFF. The chain employs TRBV6-1 and TRBJ2-1; D may be TRBD2 (6 bases). CDR3 length equals 12 residues. Germline-derived CDR1 and CDR2 are MNHNS and SASEGT. With 7 bases removed from V and 9 bases from J, the gap between germline ends came to 13 bases.

The DNA for the CDR3 is TGTGCCAGCAGCTTCGACCTAGCGGGAGCTCTGTCTGGGGCCAACGTCCTGACTTTC. Translated: CASSFDLAGALSGANVLTF. This chain joins TRBV7-9 and TRBJ2-6; 10 bases are a match to TRBD2. Germline CDR1 is SEHNR and CDR2 is FQNEAQ (reference sequence). The CDR3 has 19 residues. With 3 bases clipped from V and 1 base from J, the junction kept 9 bases outside the gene matches.

The V call is TRBV7-3, the J call TRBJ1-3; possibly TRBD1 for D (6 bases). The V gene's germline CDR1 is SGHTA and CDR2 FQGTGA. Trimming stripped 5 bases from V and 0 bases from J, with 8 bases between. The CDR3 totals 14 residues. This CDR3 is CASSRGGSGNTIYF. The CDR3 DNA is TGTGCCAGCAGCAGAGGGGGCTCTGGAAACACCATATATTTT.

V usage is TRBV2 and J usage is TRBJ2-1, with unresolved D. The germline gives CDR1 SNHLY, CDR2 FYNNEI. V was shortened by 2 bases and J by 8 bases, with 10 bases between the two germline ends. CDR3 length equals 13 residues. The CDR3 here is CASSEIRSDEQFF. CDR3 DNA: TGTGCCAGCAGTGAAATAAGGAGTGATGAGCAGTTCTTC.

The chain recombines TRBV4-1 with TRBJ2-2; D is unresolved. Germline loops: CDR1 MGHRA, CDR2 YSYEKL. V was pared by 1 base and J by 6 bases, with 6 bases between. This CDR3 contains 13 residues. CDR3 sequence: CASSQGGPGELFF. CDR3 in DNA: TGCGCCAGCAGCCAAGGGGGTCCCGGGGAGCTGTTTTTT.

The gene calls are TRBV13 and TRBJ2-3; possible D gene TRBD1, 6 bases. Looked up from germline, CDR1 is PRHDT and CDR2 is FYEKMQ (reference sequence). V lost 3 bases and J lost 4, with 8 bases in between. The CDR3 has 13 amino acids. The CDR3 DNA reads as TGTGCCAGCAGCTTGGGGGCCTCAGATACGCAGTATTTT. Translated: CASSLGASDTQYF.

The chain uses TRBV27 and TRBJ2-1, with D unclear. The CDR3 is 13 amino acids. CDR1 and CDR2 from the germline V gene are MNHEY and SMNVEV (reference sequence). Deletions cut 9 bases from V and 7 bases from J, with 16 bases between. CDR3 residues: CASSSRIVNEQFF. As DNA, the CDR3 is TGTGCCAGTTCTAGTAGGATAGTAAATGAGCAGTTCTTC.

The chain links TRBV12-5 to TRBJ1-5; D is ambiguous. Germline CDR1 is LGHNT and CDR2 is FRNRAP. With 3 bases removed from V and 0 bases from J, the gap between germline ends came to 18 bases. This CDR3 has 18 amino acids. The CDR3 DNA reads as TGTGCTAGTGGTTTCGATGGACTGTCAGAGGTTAGCAATCAGCCCCAGCATTTT. Its protein product is CASGFDGLSEVSNQPQHF.

This clone appeared a few times. The chain is built from TRBV19 and TRBJ2-3; possibly TRBD2 for D (7 bases). CDR1 and CDR2 (germline): LNHDA, SQIVND (reference sequence). V gave up 7 bases and J gave up 1 base, with 12 bases separating them. The CDR3 runs 14 residues. The CDR3 spells CASKGGLGTDTQYF. In DNA, the CDR3 is TGTGCCAGTAAGGGGGGGCTGGGCACAGATACGCAGTATTTT.

The chain has TRBV29-1 and TRBJ1-5, with 9 bases aligning to TRBD1. Germline V gene lookup returns CDR1 SQVTM and CDR2 ANQGSEA. J gave up 5 bases and V 4 bases, and 6 bases lay outside the gene matches. This CDR3 spans 14 amino acids. The CDR3 loop reads CSVAGTGLDQPQHF. For the CDR3, the DNA is TGCAGCGTTGCCGGGACAGGGCTCGATCAGCCCCAGCATTTT.

The V and J genes are TRBV4-1 and TRBJ2-1; D might be TRBD1 (6 bases). CDR1 MGHRA and CDR2 YSYEKL come from the germline V gene. This CDR3 is built from 14 residues. V was pared by 4 bases and J by 3 bases, with 10 bases between. As DNA, the CDR3 is TGCGCCAGCAGCCGAGGACAGAACTACAATGAGCAGTTCTTC. It yields the protein CASSRGQNYNEQFF.

V is TRBV5-1 and J is TRBJ2-1; D is unresolved. The CDR3 spans 13 residues. V lost 2 bases and J lost 6, with 9 bases in between. From germline, CDR1 is SGHRS and CDR2 YFSETQ. DNA for the CDR3: TGCGCCAGCAGCTTAAGTTTAGGCAATGAGCAGTTCTTC. Translating it yields CASSLSLGNEQFF.

The rearrangement links TRBV5-4 to TRBJ1-3; unclear D gene. Trimming left V 0 bases short and J 0 bases short, with 10 bases between. CDR3 length: 16 amino acids. Germline CDR1 and CDR2: SGHNT and YYREEE (reference sequence). This chain's CDR3 is CASSLGGGSSGNTIYF. CDR3 DNA: TGTGCCAGCAGCTTGGGAGGCGGAAGCTCTGGAAACACCATATATTTT. Full variable domain (outside the CDR3, taken from reference TRBV5-4 and TRBJ1-3): ETGVTQSPTHLIKTRGQQVTLRCSSQSGHNTVSWYQQALGQGPQFIFQYYREEENGRGNFPPRFSGLQFPNYSSELNVNALELDDSALYLCASSLGGGSSGNTIYFGEGSWLTVV.

The chain couples TRBV5-1 to TRBJ2-5, with D unclear. CDR1 is SGHRS, CDR2 YFSETQ, per germline. The CDR3 contains 11 residues. Between the trimmed V and J ends, which lost 2 bases and 7 bases, there was a span of 6 bases. The CDR3 reads CASSFSSTQYF. In DNA, the CDR3 is TGCGCCAGCAGCTTCAGTTCGACCCAGTACTTC.

The chain employs TRBV9 and TRBJ2-4; 11 nucleotides agree with TRBD2. The CDR3 runs 14 residues. With V trimmed by 4 bases and J by 6 bases, 3 bases remained unmatched. Germline V CDR1 and CDR2: SGDLS, YYNGEE. CDR3: CASSFGLAGNIQYF. The CDR3 coding sequence is TGTGCCAGCAGCTTTGGACTAGCGGGAAACATTCAGTACTTC.

The rearrangement joins TRBV9 to TRBJ2-3; the D gene is possibly TRBD1 (5 bases). The V gene's germline CDR1 is SGDLS and CDR2 YYNGEE. This CDR3 contains 12 residues. Between the trimmed V and J ends, which lost 4 bases and 3 bases, there was a span of 6 bases. The CDR3 DNA reads as TGTGCCAGCAGCCGACAGACAGATACGCAGTATTTT. It specifies CASSRQTDTQYF.

This chain connects TRBV11-2 to TRBJ1-4, with D unclear. Germline CDR1 reads SGHAT; CDR2 reads FQNNGV. Trimming pared 4 bases from V and 8 bases from J, leaving 14 bases between. CDR3 length: 14 residues. CDR3 DNA: TGTGCCAGCAGCTCGTTACTCTCGAGGGAAAAACTGTTTTTT. This translates into CASSSLLSREKLFF.

As for this clone: The same CDR3 is also encoded by other DNA sequences in this sample. This chain joins TRBV7-9 and TRBJ1-1; no definite D call. In germline, CDR1 is SEHNR, CDR2 FQNEAQ (reference sequence). The CDR3 runs to 13 residues. Trimming left V 1 base short and J 0 bases short, with 3 bases between. The CDR3 spells CASSLDVNTEAFF. The CDR3 DNA is TGTGCCAGCAGCTTAGATGTGAACACTGAAGCTTTCTTT.